The present entry profiles one T cell receptor beta chain with its context. The data originate from a study of cytomegalovirus exposure and HLA in healthy donors. With 60 Vbeta and 13 Jbeta primers, the PCR was carried out. The data were produced by immunoSEQ multiplex PCR, yet TCRdb's version contains in-frame clones alone and is incomplete. The profile shows around 100,000 clones, around two thirds of them singletons. The V gene's germline CDR1 is LNHDA and CDR2 SQIVND (reference sequence). This CDR3 contains 14 residues. Trimming left V 9 bases short and J 0 bases short, with 15 bases between. The TCR sequence derives from a woman aged 50 to 60 in good health and CMV-seronegative. The sample was PBMCs. V usage is TRBV19 and J usage is TRBJ2-7; no definite D call. CDR3 loop: CASQSQTNSYEQYF. CDR3 sequence (DNA): TGTGCCAGCCAATCCCAAACAAACTCCTACGAGCAGTACTTC.